This T cell receptor beta chain was profiled in a study of blood T cells in healthy people across ages (dated by TCRdb to the mid-2010s). For the study in its entirety: In model experiments, template switching captured roughly one uniquely barcoded TCR beta cDNA molecule for every two T cells. To avoid experimental bias, donors of different ages were spread randomly across the sequencing lanes. The study analyzed two additional independent replicas of 1 million unique cDNA reads from the same blood draw for two donors, one aged 18 to 30 and one aged 80 or older. The donors were split into four age groups: young (average around 16 years), middle-aged (about 40), aged (approximately 60) and long-lived (under 85). The study measured age-related changes in TCR beta repertoire diversity using deep sequencing normalized with unique cDNA molecular identifiers. The investigation overall reported the following: Because profiling used bulk unsorted PBMCs, naive and antigen-experienced compartments could not be compared conclusively. There was a strong correlation between observed TCR beta diversity and the percentage of naive T cells measured by flow cytometry. Compared with the aged group, more naive CD4+ T cells, fewer expanded clones and increased TCR diversity were shown by the long-lived group, suggesting age selection. Because donor CMV infection status was unknown, age-related changes in expanded clonotypes were potentially confounded. Observed TCR beta diversity per million T cells fell roughly linearly with age, and a significant reduction was already apparent by age approximately 40. Total diversity estimates from one million sequenced T cells were considered lower bounds and underestimates.

Systemically healthy Caucasian individuals from Russia, 35 to 50 in total and aged roughly 6 to 100 years, were included as donors. Each donor gave roughly 9 milliliters of peripheral blood, drawn into EDTA-treated Vacutainer tubes. Ficoll-Paque density-gradient centrifugation was used to isolate PBMCs, with at least 6.5 million per sample. Trizol reagent was used to extract total RNA from the PBMCs, yielding at least 5.5 micrograms per sample. For every donor, flow cytometry on a PBMC aliquot measured the percentage of naive CD45RAhigh/CD27high T cells. Concerning this clonotype: Its antigen is not yet known. This could be a read error, since a much larger clone is one nucleotide away.

Library preparation was by 5' RACE. Sequencing was carried out with an Illumina HiSeq 2500. A second PCR of about 7 to 12 cycles was performed with a sample-barcoded 5' primer and a J-beta primer mix. Each TCR beta cDNA molecule received a unique molecular identifier from a template-switch 5' adaptor carrying 12 random nucleotides. At least 2.5 million CDR3-containing paired-end reads were obtained from each sample. First-strand cDNA was synthesized from all RNA with the Mint cDNA synthesis kit, primed by a TRBC-specific oligonucleotide. After uracil-DNA glycosylase treatment, a first 18-cycle PCR used universal primers M1SS and BC2_uni_R on all cDNA. On the study's bioinformatics: For normalization, 1 million high-quality reads were randomly selected from each sample, with every read carrying a distinct molecular identifier. Instead of being binned into consensus sequences, reads with shared molecular identifiers were discarded. MiTCR, with a Q25 quality threshold and the strictest error-elimination algorithm, was used for CDR3 identification, clonotype clustering and error correction. A nonparametric unseen species model using Euler transformation provided a lower-bound estimate of total TCR beta diversity. TCRdb reworked the public reads: Q25 trimming with fastp, MiXCR clone assembly, productive beta chains retained. Rows with a matching CDR3 protein are joined into one entry that keeps the most common DNA and genes. In this record, the V and J calls reflect TCRdb's handling and not the investigators' own analysis. For this sample there are 1.5 million to 2 million distinct CDR3 sequences; 28% appear just once. In total, the top ten clones hold roughly 8% of the sample.

The TCR comes from a woman aged 25 to 39 in good health. Material: blood.

Here the CDR3 is given as CARDRGNEQFF. The DNA is TGTGCCAGGGACAGGGGCAATGAGCAGTTCTTC. This chain is built from TRBV6-4 and TRBJ2-1; 9 bases in the middle match TRBD1. The CDR3 numbers 11 residues from cysteine through phenylalanine. The kept DNA is CDR3 alone, 33 bases in frame from the first base. Compared with germline, V lacks 9 bases and J lacks 6 bases; bases without a gene match: 0. Taken from the germline V gene, the CDR1 and CDR2 loops are MRHNA and SNTAGT.